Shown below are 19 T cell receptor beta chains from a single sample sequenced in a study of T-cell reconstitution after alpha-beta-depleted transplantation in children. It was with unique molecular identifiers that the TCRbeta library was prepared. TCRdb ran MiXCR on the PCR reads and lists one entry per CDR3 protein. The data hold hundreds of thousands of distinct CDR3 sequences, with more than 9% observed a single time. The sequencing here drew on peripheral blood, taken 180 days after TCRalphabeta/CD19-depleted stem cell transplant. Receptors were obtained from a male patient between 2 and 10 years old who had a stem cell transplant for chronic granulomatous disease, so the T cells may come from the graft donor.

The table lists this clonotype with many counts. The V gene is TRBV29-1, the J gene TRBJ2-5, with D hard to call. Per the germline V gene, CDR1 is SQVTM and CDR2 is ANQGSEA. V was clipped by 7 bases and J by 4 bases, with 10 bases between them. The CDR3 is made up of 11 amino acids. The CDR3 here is CSDIGTETQYF. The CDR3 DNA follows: TGCAGCGACATAGGTACAGAGACCCAGTACTTC.

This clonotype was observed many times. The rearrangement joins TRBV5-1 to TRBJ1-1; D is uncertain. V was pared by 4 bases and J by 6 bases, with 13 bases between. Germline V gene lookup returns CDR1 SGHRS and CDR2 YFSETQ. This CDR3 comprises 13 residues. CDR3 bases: TGCGCCAGCAGCCCCGGGCCCGCCCCTGAAGCTTTCTTT. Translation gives CASSPGPAPEAFF.

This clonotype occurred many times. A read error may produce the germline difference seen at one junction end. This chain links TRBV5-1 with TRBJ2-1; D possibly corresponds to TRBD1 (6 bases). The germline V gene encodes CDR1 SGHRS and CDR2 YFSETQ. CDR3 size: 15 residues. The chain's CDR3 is CASSLGQASHNEQFF. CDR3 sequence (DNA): TGCGCCAGCAGCTTGGGACAGGCCTCCCACAATGAGCAGTTCTTC.

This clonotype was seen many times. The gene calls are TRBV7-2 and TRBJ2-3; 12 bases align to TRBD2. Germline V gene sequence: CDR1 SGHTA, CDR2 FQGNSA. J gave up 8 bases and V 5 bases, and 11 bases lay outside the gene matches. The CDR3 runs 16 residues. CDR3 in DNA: TGTGCCAGCAGCACGTCGCTAGCGGGGGGGCCACGTACGCAGTATTTT. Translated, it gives CASSTSLAGGPRTQYF.

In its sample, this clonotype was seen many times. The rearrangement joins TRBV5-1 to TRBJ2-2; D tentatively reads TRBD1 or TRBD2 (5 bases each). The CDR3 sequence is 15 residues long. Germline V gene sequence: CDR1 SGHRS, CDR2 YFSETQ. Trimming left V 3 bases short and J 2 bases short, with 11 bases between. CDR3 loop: CASSSGTPNTGELFF. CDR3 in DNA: TGCGCCAGCAGCTCCGGGACCCCAAACACCGGGGAGCTGTTTTTT.

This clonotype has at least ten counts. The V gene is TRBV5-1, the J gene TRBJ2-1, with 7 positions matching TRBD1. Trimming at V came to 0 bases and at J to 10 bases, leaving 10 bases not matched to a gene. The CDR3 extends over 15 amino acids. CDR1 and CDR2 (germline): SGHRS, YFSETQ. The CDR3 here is CASSLGQGVSEEQFF. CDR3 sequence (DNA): TGCGCCAGCAGCTTGGGGCAGGGGGTCTCGGAGGAGCAGTTCTTC.

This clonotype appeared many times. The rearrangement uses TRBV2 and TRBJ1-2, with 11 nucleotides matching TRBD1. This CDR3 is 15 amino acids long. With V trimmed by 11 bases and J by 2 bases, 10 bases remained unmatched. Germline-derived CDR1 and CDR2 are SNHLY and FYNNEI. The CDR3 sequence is CAGGTGGFSNYGYTF. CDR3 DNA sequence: TGTGCCGGAGGGACAGGGGGATTTTCGAACTATGGCTACACCTTC.

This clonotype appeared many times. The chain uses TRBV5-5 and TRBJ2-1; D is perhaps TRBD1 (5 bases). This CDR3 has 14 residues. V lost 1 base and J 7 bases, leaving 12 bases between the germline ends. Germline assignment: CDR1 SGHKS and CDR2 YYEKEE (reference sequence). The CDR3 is CASSLYRLGNEQFF. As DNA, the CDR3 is TGTGCCAGCAGCTTGTACAGGTTGGGGAATGAGCAGTTCTTC.

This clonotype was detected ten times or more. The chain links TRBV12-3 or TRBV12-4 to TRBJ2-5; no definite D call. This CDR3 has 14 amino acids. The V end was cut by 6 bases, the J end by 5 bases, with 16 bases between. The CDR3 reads CASRRVRLEETQYF. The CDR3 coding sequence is TGTGCCAGCAGAAGGGTTAGGCTCGAGGAGACCCAGTACTTC.

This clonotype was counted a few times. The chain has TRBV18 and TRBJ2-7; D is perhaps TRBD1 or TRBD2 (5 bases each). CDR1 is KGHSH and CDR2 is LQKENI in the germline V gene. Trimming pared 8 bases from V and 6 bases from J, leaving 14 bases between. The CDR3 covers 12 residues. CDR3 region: CASAAVGGEQYF. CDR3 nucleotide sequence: TGTGCCAGCGCCGCCGTTGGGGGCGAGCAGTACTTC.

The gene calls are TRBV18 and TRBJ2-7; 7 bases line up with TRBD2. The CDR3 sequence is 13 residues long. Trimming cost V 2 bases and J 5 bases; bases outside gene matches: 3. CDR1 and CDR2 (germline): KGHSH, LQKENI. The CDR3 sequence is CASSPGGGNEQYF. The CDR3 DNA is TGTGCCAGCTCACCAGGGGGGGGGAACGAGCAGTACTTC.

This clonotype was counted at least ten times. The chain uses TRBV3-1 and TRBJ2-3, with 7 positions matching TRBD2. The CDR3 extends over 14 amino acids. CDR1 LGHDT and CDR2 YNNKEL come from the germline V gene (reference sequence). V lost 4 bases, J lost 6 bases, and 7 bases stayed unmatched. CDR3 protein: CASSPPGTTDTQYF. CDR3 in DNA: TGTGCCAGCAGCCCACCCGGGACTACGGATACGCAGTATTTT.

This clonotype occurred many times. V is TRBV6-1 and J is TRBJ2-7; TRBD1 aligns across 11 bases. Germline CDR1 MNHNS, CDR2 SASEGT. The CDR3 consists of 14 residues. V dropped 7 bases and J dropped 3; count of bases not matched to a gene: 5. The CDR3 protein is CASTSGTGGYEQYF. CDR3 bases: TGTGCCAGCACCTCAGGGACAGGGGGCTACGAGCAGTACTTC.

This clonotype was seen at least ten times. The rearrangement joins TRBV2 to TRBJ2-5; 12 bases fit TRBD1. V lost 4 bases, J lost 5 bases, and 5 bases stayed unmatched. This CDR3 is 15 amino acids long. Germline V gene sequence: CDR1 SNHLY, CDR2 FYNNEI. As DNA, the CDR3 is TGTGCCAGCAGTGGGGACAGGGGGCGCCTTGAGACCCAGTACTTC. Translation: CASSGDRGRLETQYF.

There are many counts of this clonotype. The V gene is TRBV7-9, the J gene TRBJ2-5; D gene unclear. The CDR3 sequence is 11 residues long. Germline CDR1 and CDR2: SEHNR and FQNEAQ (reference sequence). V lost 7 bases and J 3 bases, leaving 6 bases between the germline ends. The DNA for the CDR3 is TGTGCCAGCAACCTCGAAGAGACCCAGTACTTC. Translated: CASNLEETQYF.

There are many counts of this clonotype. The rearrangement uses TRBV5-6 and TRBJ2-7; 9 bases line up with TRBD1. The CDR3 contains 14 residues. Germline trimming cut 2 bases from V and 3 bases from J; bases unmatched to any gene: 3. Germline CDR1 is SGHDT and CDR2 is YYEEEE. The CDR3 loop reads CASSFGTGLYEQYF. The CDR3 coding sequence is TGTGCCAGCAGCTTTGGGACAGGGCTCTACGAGCAGTACTTC.

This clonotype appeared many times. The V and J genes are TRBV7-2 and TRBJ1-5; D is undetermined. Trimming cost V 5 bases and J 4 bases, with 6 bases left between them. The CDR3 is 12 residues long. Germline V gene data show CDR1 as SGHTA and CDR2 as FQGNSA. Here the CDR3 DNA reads TGTGCCAGCAGCCGCTGGAATCAGCCCCAGCATTTT. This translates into CASSRWNQPQHF.

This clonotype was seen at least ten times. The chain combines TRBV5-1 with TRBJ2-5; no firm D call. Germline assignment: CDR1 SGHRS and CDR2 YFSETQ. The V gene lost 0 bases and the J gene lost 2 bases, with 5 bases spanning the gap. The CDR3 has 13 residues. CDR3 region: CASSLEGQETQYF. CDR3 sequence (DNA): TGCGCCAGCAGCTTGGAAGGACAAGAGACCCAGTACTTC.

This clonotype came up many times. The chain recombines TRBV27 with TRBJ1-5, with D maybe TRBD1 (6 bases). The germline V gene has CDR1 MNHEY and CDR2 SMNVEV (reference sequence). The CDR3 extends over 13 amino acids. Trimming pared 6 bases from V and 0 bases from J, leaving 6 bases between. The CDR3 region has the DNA TGTGCCAGCAGACAGGGTAGCAATCAGCCCCAGCATTTT. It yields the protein CASRQGSNQPQHF.